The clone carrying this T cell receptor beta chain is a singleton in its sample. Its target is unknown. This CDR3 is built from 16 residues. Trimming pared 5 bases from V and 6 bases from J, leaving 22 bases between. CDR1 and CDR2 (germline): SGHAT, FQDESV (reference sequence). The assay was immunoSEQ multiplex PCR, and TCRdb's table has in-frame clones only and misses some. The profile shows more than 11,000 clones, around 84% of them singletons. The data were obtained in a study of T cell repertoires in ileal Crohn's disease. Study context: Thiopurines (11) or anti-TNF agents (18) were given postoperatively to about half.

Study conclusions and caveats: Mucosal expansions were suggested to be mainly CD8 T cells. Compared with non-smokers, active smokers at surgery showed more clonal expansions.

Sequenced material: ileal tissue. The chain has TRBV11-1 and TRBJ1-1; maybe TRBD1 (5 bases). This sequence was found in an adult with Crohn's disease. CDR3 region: CASSLWQGGETAEAFF. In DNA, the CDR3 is TGTGCCAGCAGCCTCTGGCAGGGCGGGGAGACGGCTGAAGCTTTCTTT.